Each of the 18 T cell receptor beta chains below was sequenced from the same sample in a study of T cell responses to AZD1222 COVID-19 vaccine. The repertoire was sequenced with immunoSEQ multiplex PCR; TCRdb's copy has only in-frame clones and lacks some. In the table there are roughly 120,000 clones, around 90% of which are singletons. The sample in question was peripheral blood, obtained on day 0 of AZD1222 vaccination. The receptor source for this set is an adult in good health.

This chain uses TRBV3-1 (or the pseudogene TRBV3-2) with TRBJ2-2; D is ambiguous. CDR1 LGHDT and CDR2 YNNKEL come from the germline V gene (reference sequence). The V and J ends lost 0 bases and 5 bases respectively, with 10 bases between them. The CDR3 has 15 amino acids. The DNA for the CDR3 is TGTGCCAGCAGCCAAGATCTCGGTGTTACCGGGGAGCTGTTTTTT. It specifies CASSQDLGVTGELFF.

This clone was seen a handful of times. This chain joins TRBV2 and TRBJ2-1; no firm D call. Per the germline V gene, CDR1 is SNHLY and CDR2 is FYNNEI. The CDR3 is made up of 13 amino acids. Trimming cost V 7 bases and J 6 bases, with 13 bases left between them. DNA for the CDR3: TGTGCCAGCACGGAATCCGAAATCAATGAGCAGTTCTTC. Translating it yields CASTESEINEQFF.

The chain links TRBV7-6 to TRBJ2-5, with D possibly matching TRBD1 (5 bases). Trimming left V 5 bases short and J 4 bases short, with 17 bases between. Germline V CDR1 and CDR2: SGHVS, FNYEAQ. The CDR3 spans 15 residues. The CDR3 loop is CASSLNGHFGETQYF. The CDR3 DNA follows: TGTGCCAGCAGCCTCAACGGACATTTTGGAGAGACCCAGTACTTC.

This clone appeared a single time. The chain carries TRBV7-8 and TRBJ2-7, with a weak D call TRBD2 (5 bases). Looked up from germline, CDR1 is SGHVS and CDR2 is FQNEAQ. This CDR3 contains 16 residues. V was pared by 4 bases and J by 7 bases, with 23 bases between. CDR3 nucleotides: TGTGCCAGCAGCTCCCTCGCGGGTGCAGGCTTGCTTGAGCAGTACTTC. This sequence encodes CASSSLAGAGLLEQYF.

The chain links TRBV6-2 or TRBV6-3 to TRBJ2-1; the D is unclear. V dropped 5 bases and J dropped 2 bases, with 4 bases sitting between them. This CDR3 spans 12 amino acids. The germline V gene encodes CDR1 MNHEY and CDR2 SVGEGT. CDR3 amino acids: CASSQPYNEQFF. CDR3 in DNA: TGTGCCAGCAGTCAGCCCTACAATGAGCAGTTCTTC.

The chain has TRBV27 and TRBJ2-2; D unresolved. Between the trimmed V and J ends, which lost 4 bases and 5 bases, there was a span of 8 bases. CDR3 length equals 13 residues. Germline CDR1 and CDR2: MNHEY and SMNVEV (reference sequence). The CDR3 DNA follows: TGTGCCAGCAGTTCCACCTCGACCGGGGAGCTGTTTTTT. It yields the protein CASSSTSTGELFF.

The rearrangement joins TRBV6-5 to TRBJ2-7; TRBD1 aligns across 11 bases. The germline CDR1 and CDR2 sequences are MNHEY and SVGAGI. This CDR3 has 14 amino acids. The V and J ends lost 6 bases and 4 bases, in that order; junction bases with no gene match: 5. CDR3 residues: CASRQGTGGYEQYF. CDR3 DNA: TGTGCCAGCAGACAGGGGACAGGGGGGTACGAGCAGTACTTC.

This clone appeared once. J is TRBJ2-2 and V is TRBV5-4; D might be TRBD2 (6 bases). V dropped 2 bases and J dropped 6 bases, with 11 bases sitting between them. CDR3 length: 14 residues. Germline CDR1 SGHNT, CDR2 YYREEE (reference sequence). Written as DNA, the CDR3 is TGTGCCAGCAGCTTTCCCCGGGACTCCGGGGAGCTGTTTTTT. It encodes CASSFPRDSGELFF.

The chain uses TRBV18 and TRBJ2-2; D may correspond to TRBD1 or TRBD2 (5 bases each). The V end was cut by 0 bases, the J end by 0 bases, with 8 bases between. CDR3 length: 16 amino acids. The germline V gene encodes CDR1 KGHSH and CDR2 LQKENI. CDR3 nucleotides: TGTGCCAGCTCACCACCGACGGGACCGAACACCGGGGAGCTGTTTTTT. Its protein is CASSPPTGPNTGELFF.

The chain couples TRBV9 to TRBJ2-7, with 14 bases lining up with TRBD2. The germline V gene encodes CDR1 SGDLS and CDR2 YYNGEE. The length of the CDR3 is 15 residues. V lost 4 bases to trimming and J lost 7 bases; unmatched junction nucleotides: 7. The CDR3 DNA sequence: TGTGCCAGCAGCACCGGGACTAGCGGGGGTTTAGAGCAGTACTTC. Translated: CASSTGTSGGLEQYF.

The chain joins TRBV9 to TRBJ2-5; D is possibly TRBD2 (6 bases). The CDR3 totals 14 residues. The V end was cut by 0 bases, the J end by 5 bases, with 11 bases between. The germline gives CDR1 SGDLS, CDR2 YYNGEE. CDR3 region: CASSVVGSSETQYF. Written as DNA, the CDR3 is TGTGCCAGCAGCGTAGTCGGGAGTTCGGAGACCCAGTACTTC.

The chain combines TRBV4-1 with TRBJ1-5; D is possibly TRBD1 (6 bases). Trimming stripped 2 bases from V and 1 base from J, with 15 bases between. CDR1 MGHRA and CDR2 YSYEKL come from the germline V gene. CDR3 length: 17 amino acids. This CDR3 reads CASSQSPGQKSNQPQHF. CDR3 DNA: TGCGCCAGCAGCCAATCTCCGGGACAAAAGAGCAATCAGCCCCAGCATTTT.

The chain uses TRBV9 and TRBJ1-6, with 7 bases matching TRBD1. Germline assignment: CDR1 SGDLS and CDR2 YYNGEE. This CDR3 has 15 residues. The trim removed 3 bases at V and 7 bases at J, leaving 7 bases unmatched. The DNA for the CDR3 is TGTGCCAGCAGCGCGGGGACAGTCCAGAATTCACCCCTCCACTTT. This translates into CASSAGTVQNSPLHF. The full variable domain, completed using reference TRBV9 and TRBJ1-6, is DSGVTQTPKHLITATGQRVTLRCSPRSGDLSVYWYQQSLDQGLQFLIQYYNGEERAKGNILERFSAQQFPDLHSELNLSSLELGDSALYFCASSAGTVQNSPLHFGNGTRLTVT.

The chain links TRBV29-1 to TRBJ1-2; D might be TRBD1 (5 bases). Trimming left V 4 bases short and J 0 bases short, with 18 bases between. The germline V gene has CDR1 SQVTM and CDR2 ANQGSEA. The CDR3 length is 16 residues. The CDR3 here is CSVVSRGHQANYGYTF. The CDR3 DNA sequence: TGCAGCGTTGTTAGCCGAGGACACCAAGCTAACTATGGCTACACCTTC. Full variable domain (rest looked up from reference TRBV29-1 and TRBJ1-2): SAVISQKPSRDICQRGTSLTIQCQVDSQVTMMFWYRQQPGQSLTLIATANQGSEATYESGFVIDKFPISRPNLTFSTLTVSNMSPEDSSIYLCSVVSRGHQANYGYTFGSGTRLTVV.

This sequence joins TRBV5-1 and TRBJ2-7, with D perhaps TRBD1 (6 bases). The CDR3 runs to 15 residues. The germline CDR1 and CDR2 sequences are SGHRS and YFSETQ. With 2 bases removed from V and 3 bases from J, the gap between germline ends came to 15 bases. The CDR3 reads CASSFNQGRGYEQYF. The CDR3 bases are TGCGCCAGCAGCTTCAATCAGGGCAGGGGCTACGAGCAGTACTTC.

The chain carries TRBV19 and TRBJ2-5; no reliable D call. CDR1 is LNHDA and CDR2 is SQIVND in the germline V gene (reference sequence). V lost 5 bases and J 7 bases, leaving 17 bases between the germline ends. CDR3 length: 14 amino acids. The CDR3 spells CASSGDWGLGTQYF. The CDR3 DNA reads as TGTGCCAGTAGTGGAGACTGGGGATTAGGGACCCAGTACTTC.

The chain uses TRBV10-2 and TRBJ1-1; no firm D call. Trimming took 1 base from V and 3 from J, leaving 3 bases between them. The CDR3 totals 12 residues. Germline V CDR1 and CDR2: WSHSY, SAAADI. The CDR3 coding sequence is TGCGCCAGCAGTGAGTTCCACACTGAAGCTTTCTTT. Translation: CASSEFHTEAFF.

V and J are TRBV5-4 and TRBJ2-3; the match to TRBD1 covers 8 bases. V dropped 9 bases and J dropped 3; count of bases not matched to a gene: 6. CDR3 size: 13 residues. Per the germline V gene, CDR1 is SGHNT and CDR2 is YYREEE (reference sequence). CDR3 sequence (DNA): TGTGCCACTTTGGACAGGGCGACAGATACGCAGTATTTT. This sequence encodes CATLDRATDTQYF.